This is a list of T cell receptor beta chains from one sample in a study of blood T cells in healthy people across ages. A single record per CDR3 protein comes from TCRdb applying MiXCR to the 5' RACE reads. Of roughly 730,000 distinct CDR3 sequences in the sample, roughly three fifths were seen once. The specimen was blood. The receptors here all came from a man between 40 and 49 years old in good health. Both conserved end residues are part of each CDR3. The D gene is left open where the match is weak. Clone size is given for some rows only: seen once, a few or many times, or a class if the clone is expanded.

d_gene: TRBD1
abundance: few
j_gene: TRBJ1-2
v_gene: TRBV4-3
CDR3aa: CASSRSQGARGYTF
CDR3nt: TGCGCCAGCAGCAGGAGCCAGGGGGCGCGGGGCTACACCTTC

d_gene: TRBD2
abundance: .
j_gene: TRBJ2-1
v_gene: TRBV20-1
CDR3aa: CSAGGLADYNEQFF
CDR3nt: TGCAGTGCGGGGGGACTAGCGGATTACAATGAGCAGTTCTTC

d_gene: .
abundance: .
j_gene: TRBJ1-5
v_gene: TRBV14
CDR3aa: CASSRRIGGQPQHF
CDR3nt: TGTGCCAGCAGCCGGCGGATCGGAGGCCAGCCCCAGCATTTT

d_gene: .
abundance: .
j_gene: TRBJ2-7
v_gene: TRBV27
CDR3aa: CASSFRGPTYEQYF
CDR3nt: TGTGCCAGCAGTTTCCGGGGCCCAACCTACGAGCAGTACTTC

d_gene: TRBD1
abundance: few
j_gene: TRBJ1-6
v_gene: TRBV2
CDR3aa: CASNHRGEFLDSPLHF
CDR3nt: TGTGCCAGCAATCACAGGGGGGAATTTTTGGATTCACCCCTCCACTTT

d_gene: TRBD1
abundance: .
j_gene: TRBJ2-2
v_gene: TRBV20-1
CDR3aa: CSTKKQGAVAGELFF
CDR3nt: TGCAGTACAAAAAAACAGGGGGCGGTTGCCGGGGAGCTGTTTTTT

d_gene: .
abundance: .
j_gene: TRBJ1-2
v_gene: TRBV28
CDR3aa: CASRTGRPLSYYGYTF
CDR3nt: TGTGCCAGCAGAACCGGACGGCCCCTAAGCTACTATGGCTACACCTTC

d_gene: TRBD1
abundance: few
j_gene: TRBJ1-2
v_gene: TRBV12-3/TRBV12-4
CDR3aa: CASSLPTGNGYTF
CDR3nt: TGTGCCAGCAGTTTACCGACAGGGAATGGCTACACCTTC

d_gene: TRBD1
abundance: .
j_gene: TRBJ2-6
v_gene: TRBV28
CDR3aa: CACRGGQGNYGANVLTF
CDR3nt: TGTGCCTGCCGAGGGGGACAGGGAAACTATGGGGCCAACGTCCTGACTTTC

d_gene: .
abundance: .
j_gene: TRBJ2-7
v_gene: TRBV29-1
CDR3aa: CSVGTSGGHEQYF
CDR3nt: TGCAGCGTTGGAACGTCTGGGGGCCACGAGCAGTACTTC

d_gene: .
abundance: .
j_gene: TRBJ2-3
v_gene: TRBV7-6
CDR3aa: CASSGEVYADTQYF
CDR3nt: TGTGCCAGCAGCGGTGAGGTTTATGCAGATACGCAGTATTTT

d_gene: .
abundance: few
j_gene: TRBJ2-3
v_gene: TRBV11-2
CDR3aa: CASSRQSDTQYF
CDR3nt: TGTGCCAGCAGCCGACAATCTGATACGCAGTATTTT

d_gene: .
abundance: .
j_gene: TRBJ2-3
v_gene: TRBV29-1
CDR3aa: CSVLKGLPSADTQYF
CDR3nt: TGCAGCGTATTAAAGGGACTTCCCTCAGCAGATACGCAGTATTTT

d_gene: .
abundance: .
j_gene: TRBJ1-1
v_gene: TRBV2
CDR3aa: CASLTFPGRPEAFF
CDR3nt: TGTGCCAGCCTAACCTTTCCGGGACGGCCCGAAGCTTTCTTT

d_gene: .
abundance: .
j_gene: TRBJ2-3
v_gene: TRBV2
CDR3aa: CASEIGYTDTQYF
CDR3nt: TGTGCCAGCGAGATAGGTTACACAGATACGCAGTATTTT

d_gene: .
abundance: few
j_gene: TRBJ1-6
v_gene: TRBV7-2
CDR3aa: CASSLSGLNSPLHF
CDR3nt: TGTGCCAGCAGCTTATCGGGCCTCAATTCACCCCTCCACTTT

d_gene: TRBD2
abundance: .
j_gene: TRBJ2-7
v_gene: TRBV28
CDR3aa: CAIGGTSGPYEQYF
CDR3nt: TGTGCCATAGGGGGGACTAGCGGACCATACGAGCAGTACTTC

d_gene: .
abundance: .
j_gene: TRBJ1-2
v_gene: TRBV24-1
CDR3aa: CATSGAADGGYGYTF
CDR3nt: TGTGCCACCAGTGGTGCCGCCGACGGAGGCTATGGCTACACCTTC

d_gene: .
abundance: .
j_gene: TRBJ2-7
v_gene: TRBV7-9
CDR3aa: CAIGGYNLYF
CDR3nt: TGTGCCATCGGGGGCTACAATTTGTACTTC

d_gene: .
abundance: few
j_gene: TRBJ2-4
v_gene: TRBV20-1
CDR3aa: CSATIRDGIQYF
CDR3nt: TGCAGTGCTACCATCAGGGACGGCATTCAGTACTTC

d_gene: .
abundance: .
j_gene: TRBJ2-5
v_gene: TRBV4-1
CDR3aa: CASSQGVTDVMLTQYF
CDR3nt: TGCGCCAGCAGCCAAGGCGTAACGGACGTTATGTTAACCCAGTACTTC

d_gene: .
abundance: .
j_gene: TRBJ1-1
v_gene: TRBV2
CDR3aa: CASSEQARTEAFF
CDR3nt: TGTGCCAGCAGTGAGCAGGCACGCACTGAAGCTTTCTTT

d_gene: .
abundance: .
j_gene: TRBJ1-2
v_gene: TRBV7-8
CDR3aa: CASSLTRVGPQRNYGYTF
CDR3nt: TGTGCCAGCAGCTTAACTAGGGTTGGTCCTCAGAGAAACTATGGCTACACCTTC

d_gene: .
abundance: .
j_gene: TRBJ2-2
v_gene: TRBV7-3
CDR3aa: CASSHPPGINTGELFF
CDR3nt: TGTGCCAGCAGCCATCCGCCAGGCATAAACACCGGGGAGCTGTTTTTT

d_gene: .
abundance: .
j_gene: TRBJ2-7
v_gene: TRBV6-6
CDR3aa: CASSTPAGEQYF
CDR3nt: TGTGCCAGCAGCACTCCCGCGGGCGAGCAGTACTTC